This entry describes one T cell receptor beta chain. Antigen specificity is unknown. The data derive from a study of T-cell memory formation after mild COVID-19. V was pared by 5 bases and J by 8 bases, with 15 bases between. Germline V CDR1 and CDR2: SGHTA, FQGNSA. The CDR3 loop spans 13 amino acids. After 5'RACE with constant-segment primers, TCR alpha and TCR beta cDNA libraries carrying sample barcodes and UMIs were obtained. TCRdb used MiXCR to reprocess the 5' RACE reads, holding one entry per CDR3 protein. The data contain fewer than 200,000 distinct CDR3 sequences, approximately 13% of them singletons. General study findings and limits: Pre-infection memory held some responding clones, suggesting pre-existing cross-reactive T cells responded. Among clones peaking at day 37 in the second wave, SARS-CoV-2 specificity remained unconfirmed. Contracting CD4+ clones lay largely in CM and EM, with CD8+ ones residing in EMRA.

The sequencing input was PBMCs or a T cell subset sorted from them (not recorded which). The receptor comes from a man between 18 and 29 years old who had mild COVID-19 (a few samples of this study predate the infection). Cell type and time point are not known. This chain connects TRBV7-2 to TRBJ1-2; weak D call: TRBD1 (5 bases). The CDR3 DNA is TGTGCCAGCAGCCGGGAGGCAGGGAGAGGCTACACCTTC. It yields the protein CASSREAGRGYTF. Filled out from reference TRBV7-2 and TRBJ1-2, the complete variable domain reads GAGVSQSPSNKVTEKGKDVELRCDPISGHTALYWYRQSLGQGLEFLIYFQGNSAPDKSGLPSDRFSAERTGGSVSTLTIQRTQQEDSAVYLCASSREAGRGYTFGSGTRLTVV.